This TCR beta chain was captured by sequencing in a study of blood T cell repertoires in COVID-19. Clinical history as reported by participants underpinned cohort assignment. The germline CDR1 and CDR2 sequences are MGHRA and YSYEKL. CDR3 length: 16 residues. Trimming left V 0 bases short and J 5 bases short, with 16 bases between. Per the original methods: Estimation of nucleated cell counts was performed using reference gene primer amplification. Assay used: immunoSEQ multiplex PCR; TCRdb lists only in-frame clones, some missing. D and trimming were read from the DNA, whereas the V and J calls and clone size are those reported in that table. The table shows some 210,000 clones, with approximately 80% occurring only once.

The sequence came from a woman aged 50 to 60 with acute COVID-19. The genes are TRBV4-1 and TRBJ1-2; possibly TRBD1 for D (5 bases). Sequencing was carried out using PBMCs or T cells enriched from blood (not recorded which). The CDR3 region is CASSQDATQGGYGYTF. The CDR3 region has the DNA TGCGCCAGCAGCCAAGATGCAACGCAGGGTGGGTATGGCTACACCTTC.